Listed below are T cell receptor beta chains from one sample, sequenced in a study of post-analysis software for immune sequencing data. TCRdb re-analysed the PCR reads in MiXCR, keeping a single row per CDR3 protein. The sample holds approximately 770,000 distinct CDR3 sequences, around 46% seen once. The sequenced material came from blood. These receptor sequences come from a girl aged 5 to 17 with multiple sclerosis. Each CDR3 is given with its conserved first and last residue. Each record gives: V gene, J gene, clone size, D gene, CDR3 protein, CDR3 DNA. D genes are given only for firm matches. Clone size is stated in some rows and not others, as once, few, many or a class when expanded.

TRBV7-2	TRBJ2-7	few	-	CASSLGFRSPYEQYF	TGTGCCAGCAGCTTAGGTTTCAGGTCCCCCTACGAGCAGTACTTC
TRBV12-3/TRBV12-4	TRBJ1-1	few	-	CASSLAEGLWAFF	TGTGCCAGCAGTTTAGCCGAGGGACTGTGGGCTTTCTTT
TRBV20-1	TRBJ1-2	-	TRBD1	CSALTEGQVTGYTF	TGCAGTGCTTTGACTGAGGGACAGGTTACTGGCTACACCTTC
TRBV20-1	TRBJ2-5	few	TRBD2	CSAPRAQAGEETQYF	TGCAGTGCCCCGAGGGCACAAGCGGGAGAAGAGACCCAGTACTTC
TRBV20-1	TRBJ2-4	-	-	CSARENRLPLTLQYF	TGCAGTGCTAGAGAAAATAGACTACCACTGACTCTTCAGTACTTC
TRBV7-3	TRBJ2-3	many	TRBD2	CASSSGLAGEDTQYF	TGTGCCAGCAGCTCAGGACTAGCGGGAGAGGATACGCAGTATTTT
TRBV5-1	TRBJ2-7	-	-	CASSLVAAVSYEQYF	TGCGCCAGCAGCTTGGTAGCGGCGGTCTCCTACGAGCAGTACTTC
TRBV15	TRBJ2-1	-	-	CATSRTGVGDNEQFF	TGTGCCACCAGCAGAACGGGAGTTGGCGACAATGAGCAGTTCTTC
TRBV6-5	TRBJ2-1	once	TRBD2	CASSYSLGTSGRGVINEQFF	TGTGCCAGCAGTTACTCCTTAGGGACTAGCGGGAGGGGAGTCATCAATGAGCAGTTCTTC
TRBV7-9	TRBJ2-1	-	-	CASIQNRVGYDEQFF	TGTGCCAGCATCCAAAACAGGGTGGGTTACGATGAGCAGTTCTTC
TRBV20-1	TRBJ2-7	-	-	CSAFGLGLPYEQYF	TGCAGTGCTTTTGGGTTGGGGCTCCCCTACGAGCAGTACTTC
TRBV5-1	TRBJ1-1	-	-	CASSSTKGTEAFF	TGCGCCAGCAGCTCAACCAAGGGGACTGAAGCTTTCTTT
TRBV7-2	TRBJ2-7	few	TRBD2	CASSSGLAGVLDEQYF	TGTGCCAGCAGCTCCGGGTTAGCGGGAGTCCTTGACGAGCAGTACTTC
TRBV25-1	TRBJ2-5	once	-	CASSDIQLGEAQYF	TGTGCCAGCAGTGATATCCAACTCGGAGAGGCCCAGTACTTC
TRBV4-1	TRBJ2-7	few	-	CASSLGPLNYEQYF	TGCGCCAGCAGCCTCGGACCGTTAAACTACGAGCAGTACTTC
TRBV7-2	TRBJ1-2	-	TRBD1	CASSLTGVRGWVNYGYTF	TGTGCCAGCAGCTTAACAGGGGTCAGGGGCTGGGTTAACTATGGCTACACCTTC
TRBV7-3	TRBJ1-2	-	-	CASSLGEGYGYTF	TGTGCCAGCAGCTTAGGAGAAGGTTACGGCTACACCTTC
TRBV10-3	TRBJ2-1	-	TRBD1	CAIRGVTGEQFF	TGTGCCATCAGGGGCGTGACAGGGGAGCAGTTCTTC
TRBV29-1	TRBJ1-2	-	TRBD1	CSVRGQGNGYTF	TGCAGCGTTAGGGGACAGGGAAATGGCTACACCTTC
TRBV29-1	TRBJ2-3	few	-	CSVDPGRRTDTQYF	TGCAGCGTTGACCCGGGACGGAGGACAGATACGCAGTATTTT
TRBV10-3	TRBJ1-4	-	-	CAISDRETNEKLFF	TGTGCCATCAGTGACAGGGAAACTAATGAAAAACTGTTTTTT
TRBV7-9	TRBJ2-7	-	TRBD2	CASSSLQASGRVVEQYF	TGTGCCAGCAGCTCACTCCAAGCTAGCGGGAGGGTAGTCGAGCAGTACTTC